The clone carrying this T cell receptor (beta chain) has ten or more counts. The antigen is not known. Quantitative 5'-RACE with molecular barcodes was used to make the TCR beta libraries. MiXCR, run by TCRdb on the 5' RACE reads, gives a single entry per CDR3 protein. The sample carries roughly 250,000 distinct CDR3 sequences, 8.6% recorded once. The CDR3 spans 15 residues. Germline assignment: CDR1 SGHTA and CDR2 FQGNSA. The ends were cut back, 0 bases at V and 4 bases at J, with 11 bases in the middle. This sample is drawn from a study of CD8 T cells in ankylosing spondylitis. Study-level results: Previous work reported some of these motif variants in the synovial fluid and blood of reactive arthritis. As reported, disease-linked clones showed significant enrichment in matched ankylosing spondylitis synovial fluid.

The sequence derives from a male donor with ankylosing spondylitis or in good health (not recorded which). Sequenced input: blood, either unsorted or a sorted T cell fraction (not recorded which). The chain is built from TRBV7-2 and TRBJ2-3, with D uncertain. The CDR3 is CASSLARGPSDTQYF. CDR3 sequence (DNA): TGTGCCAGCAGCTTAGCGCGAGGACCCTCAGATACGCAGTATTTT.